These 10 T cell receptor beta chains came from one sample sequenced in a study of vaccination effects on CD4 cells after COVID-19. The protocol was immunoSEQ multiplex PCR, while the TCRdb copy is restricted to in-frame clones and leaves out a portion. The table lists some 47,000 clones, about three quarters of them singletons. Scientists isolated CD4+ T cells after an approximately ten-day culture period ended. Two doses of BNT162b2 or mRNA-1273 vaccine were administered to participants. For these TCRs, the target antigens are not known. This specimen consisted of CD4+ T cells from PBMCs cultured without peptide, obtained after COVID-19 vaccination. These receptors were obtained from a human donor who received a COVID-19 vaccine.

The chain carries TRBV5-1 and TRBJ1-1; TRBD1 is a possible D gene (5 bases). CDR3 length equals 14 residues. From germline, CDR1 is SGHRS and CDR2 YFSETQ. Between the trimmed V and J ends, which lost 2 bases and 4 bases, there was a span of 12 bases. CDR3 sequence reads: CASSLTTGGTEAFF. The DNA for the CDR3 is TGCGCCAGCAGCTTAACAACAGGAGGCACTGAAGCTTTCTTT.

The gene calls are TRBV12-3 or TRBV12-4 and TRBJ2-2, with D perhaps TRBD1 (6 bases). There are 12 residues in the CDR3. V lost 11 bases and J lost 6, with 13 bases in between. DNA of the CDR3: TGTGCCGGACAGACCGCCTCCGGGGAGCTGTTTTTT. As protein: CAGQTASGELFF.

This clone occurred once. The CDR3 protein is CASSLAKGSSGELFF. The CDR3, as DNA: TGTGCCAGCAGCTTAGCTAAGGGGAGCTCCGGGGAGCTGTTTTTT. V gene TRBV7-9 combines with J gene TRBJ2-2, with D tentatively TRBD1 or TRBD2 (5 bases each). This CDR3 spans 15 amino acids. V dropped 0 bases and J dropped 6 bases, with 11 bases sitting between them. CDR1 SEHNR and CDR2 FQNEAQ come from the germline V gene (reference sequence).

The chain uses TRBV10-3 and TRBJ2-1; 13 positions agree with TRBD2. The germline CDR1 and CDR2 sequences are ENHRY and SYGVKD. Losses at the gene ends were 4 bases for V and 0 bases for J; bases not matched to a gene: 0. The CDR3 is 16 residues long. The CDR3 sequence: CAISGTSGSSYNEQFF. Here the CDR3 DNA reads TGTGCCATCAGTGGGACTAGCGGGAGCTCCTACAATGAGCAGTTCTTC.

The rearrangement uses TRBV7-9 and TRBJ2-1; TRBD2 matches 7 bases. This CDR3 is 17 amino acids long. Germline V gene sequence: CDR1 SEHNR, CDR2 FQNEAQ (reference sequence). Germline trimming cut 4 bases from V and 1 base from J; bases unmatched to any gene: 10. The CDR3 reads CASSSNRAGRSYNEQFF. CDR3 bases: TGTGCCAGCAGCTCTAACAGAGCGGGGAGATCCTACAATGAGCAGTTCTTC.

This clone was found a few times. The genes are TRBV5-1 and TRBJ1-1, with a tentative D call TRBD1 (5 bases). Trimming left V 3 bases short and J 3 bases short, with 12 bases between. The CDR3 runs 14 residues. Germline loops: CDR1 SGHRS, CDR2 YFSETQ. CDR3 sequence: CASSSQPGHTEAFF. In nucleotides, the CDR3 is TGCGCCAGCAGCTCGCAGCCGGGGCACACTGAAGCTTTCTTT.

The V and J genes are TRBV3-1 (or the pseudogene TRBV3-2) and TRBJ2-7; D call uncertain. The V gene lost 0 bases and the J gene lost 8 bases, with 11 bases spanning the gap. The CDR3 is 13 amino acids. In germline, CDR1 is LGHDT, CDR2 YNNKEL (reference sequence). In DNA form, the CDR3 reads TGTGCCAGCAGCCAAGAATCCCCAAACAAGCAGTACTTC. Translation: CASSQESPNKQYF.

The gene calls are TRBV6-5 and TRBJ2-7; D is ambiguous. Trimming stripped 6 bases from V and 3 bases from J, with 6 bases between. Germline CDR1 reads MNHEY; CDR2 reads SVGAGI. This CDR3 is 11 amino acids long. Here the CDR3 DNA reads TGTGCCAGCAGGAACCACTACGAGCAGTACTTC. It translates to CASRNHYEQYF.

As DNA, the CDR3 is TGCGCCAGCAGCTTGGCCGACGGGAATGGCTACACCTTC. Translating it yields CASSLADGNGYTF. The rearrangement links TRBV5-1 to TRBJ1-2; D call uncertain. Germline V CDR1 and CDR2: SGHRS, YFSETQ. The germline V and J ends were trimmed by 0 bases and 6 bases, with 9 bases remaining between them. This CDR3 has 13 residues.

J is TRBJ1-1 and V is TRBV7-9, with 7 bases identical to TRBD1. Germline V gene lookup returns CDR1 SEHNR and CDR2 FQNEAQ (reference sequence). V lost 5 bases and J lost 7; bases outside the gene matches: 7. There are 13 residues in the CDR3. The CDR3 protein is CASSPRQGNEAFF. The CDR3 DNA sequence: TGTGCCAGCAGCCCCCGACAGGGCAATGAAGCTTTCTTT.